This T cell receptor beta chain is from a study of CD8 T cells in ankylosing spondylitis listed by TCRdb under 2017. In terms of the full investigation: T cell receptor beta repertoires were profiled in healthy donors and ankylosing spondylitis patients so that disease-linked TCR variants could be found. The whole study cohort included 108 healthy donors and around 25 ankylosing spondylitis patients. Samples of peripheral blood were taken, and for ankylosing spondylitis patients, synovial fluid was collected as well. Beyond this particular receptor, the publication reports: Blood from ankylosing spondylitis patients appeared to be characterized by a TCR beta motif made up of under 10 highly homologous amino acid variants. Some motif variants were previously reported in synovial fluid and blood of reactive arthritis patients, suggesting common disease-initiation mechanisms. According to the report, matched synovial fluid samples from ankylosing spondylitis patients were significantly enriched for the disease-linked clones. The disease-linked clones showed a CD8+ phenotype and occurred at relatively low frequencies in peripheral blood.

The instrument was an Illumina MiSeq. Quantitative 5'-RACE with molecular barcodes was the method used to prepare the TCR beta libraries. The authors' analysis ran thus. A new computational method, built on a probabilistic model of VDJ rearrangement, was used to identify disease-linked TCR variants. TCRdb reworked the public reads: Q25 trimming with fastp, MiXCR clone assembly, productive beta chains retained. Each record represents a unique CDR3 protein, reported with the most common genes and DNA among its rows. Here the V and J calls rest on TCRdb's processing, not on the authors' analysis. The sample has roughly 40,000 distinct CDR3 sequences on record, more than 15% of them singletons. The ten largest clonotypes hold about 45% of the sample. As concerns this clonotype: The target of this receptor is not known. No much larger clone is present one base from it, and per-base qualities are unavailable.

The CDR3, from cysteine to phenylalanine, totals 16 residues. CDR3 DNA only is kept here, 48 bases in frame from base 1. The germline V gene specifies MGHRA as CDR1 and YSYEKL as CDR2. Trimmed from V: 4 bases; trimmed from J: 8 bases; junction bases lacking a gene match: 15. The sequence is built from TRBV4-1 and TRBJ1-2; a stretch of 8 junction bases matches TRBD1. The sample comprised blood. This TCR was recovered from a male donor with ankylosing spondylitis or in good health (not recorded which). The CDR3 region: CASSPKTLQGARGYTF. The base sequence is TGCGCCAGCAGCCCGAAAACTCTTCAGGGGGCTAGGGGCTACACCTTC.